This TCR beta chain originates from a study of cytomegalovirus exposure and HLA in healthy donors. Study-wide results and limits: The listing of 150 to 200 TCR beta chains classed them as cytomegalovirus-associated.

By share, this clone ranks as medium-sized. Its antigen remains unknown. CDR1 and CDR2 (germline): WNHNN, SYGVQD (reference sequence). Trimming pared 0 bases from V and 8 bases from J, leaving 14 bases between. The CDR3 has 15 residues. PCR used 60 Vbeta primers and 13 Jbeta primers. Only in-frame clones appear in the TCRdb table, and some are missing; sequencing was by immunoSEQ multiplex PCR. The repertoire holds over 110,000 clones, with 65% to 85% as singletons. This chain joins TRBV10-1 and TRBJ2-1, with D tentatively TRBD1 (6 bases). This receptor was obtained from a male donor in good health and CMV-seronegative. What was sequenced was PBMCs. Written as DNA, the CDR3 is TGCGCCAGCAGTGAGTCCCACCAGGACAGTCATGAGCAGTTCTTC. Its translation: CASSESHQDSHEQFF.